This TCR beta chain was profiled in a study of siplizumab effects on memory and regulatory T cells. This clone was seen only once. Clones were sequenced by immunoSEQ multiplex PCR, and TCRdb holds only the in-frame ones, with some missing. The sample shows 75,000 to 100,000 clones, just under 95% of them seen only once. The germline V and J ends were trimmed by 3 bases and 4 bases, with 17 bases remaining between them. The CDR3 consists of 16 residues. In germline, CDR1 is LNHDA, CDR2 SQIVND (reference sequence). Sequenced: non-Treg CD4+ T cells sorted from blood. The rearrangement joins TRBV19 to TRBJ2-3, with a possible D match to TRBD2 (6 bases). The origin of this receptor is a human donor in good health. CDR3 region: CASSIGGLREPDTQYF. Here the CDR3 DNA reads TGTGCCAGTAGTATCGGTGGATTGCGGGAACCAGATACGCAGTATTTT.